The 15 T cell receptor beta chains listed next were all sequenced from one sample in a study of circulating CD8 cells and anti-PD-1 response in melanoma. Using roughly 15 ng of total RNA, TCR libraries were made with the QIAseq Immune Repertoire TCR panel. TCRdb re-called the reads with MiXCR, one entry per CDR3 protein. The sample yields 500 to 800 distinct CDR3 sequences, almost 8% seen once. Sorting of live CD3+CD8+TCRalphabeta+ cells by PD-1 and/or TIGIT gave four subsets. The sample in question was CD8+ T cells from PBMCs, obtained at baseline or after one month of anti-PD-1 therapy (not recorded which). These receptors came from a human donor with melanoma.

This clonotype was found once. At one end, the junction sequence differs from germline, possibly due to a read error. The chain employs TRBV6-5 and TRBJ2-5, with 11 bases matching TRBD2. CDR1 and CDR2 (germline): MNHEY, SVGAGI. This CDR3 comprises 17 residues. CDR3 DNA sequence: TGTGCCAGCAGTGCCAAGAGGCTAGCGGGGGGAGGGAAGACCCAGTGCTTC. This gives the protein CASSAKRLAGGGKTQCF.

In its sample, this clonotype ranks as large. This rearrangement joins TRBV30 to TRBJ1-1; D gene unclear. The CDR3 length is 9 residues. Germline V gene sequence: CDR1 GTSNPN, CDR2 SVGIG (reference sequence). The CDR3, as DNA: TGTGCGGGCGCAGTGGGCGCTTTCTTT. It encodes CAGAVGAFF.

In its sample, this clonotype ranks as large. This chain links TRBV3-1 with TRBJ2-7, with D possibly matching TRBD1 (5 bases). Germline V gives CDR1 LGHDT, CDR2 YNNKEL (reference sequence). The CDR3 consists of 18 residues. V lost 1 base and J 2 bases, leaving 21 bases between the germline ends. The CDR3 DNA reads TGTGCCAGCAGCCAAGCCCTACCGTTTGGGGCAGACACCTACGAGCAGTACTTC. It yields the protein CASSQALPFGADTYEQYF.

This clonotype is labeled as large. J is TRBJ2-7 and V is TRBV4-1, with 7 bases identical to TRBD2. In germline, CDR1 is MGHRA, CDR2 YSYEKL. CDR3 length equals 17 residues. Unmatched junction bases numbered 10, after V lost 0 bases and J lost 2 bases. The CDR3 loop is CASSQDPGRGTTYEQYF. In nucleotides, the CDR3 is TGCGCCAGCAGCCAAGATCCGGGGCGGGGGACGACCTACGAGCAGTACTTC.

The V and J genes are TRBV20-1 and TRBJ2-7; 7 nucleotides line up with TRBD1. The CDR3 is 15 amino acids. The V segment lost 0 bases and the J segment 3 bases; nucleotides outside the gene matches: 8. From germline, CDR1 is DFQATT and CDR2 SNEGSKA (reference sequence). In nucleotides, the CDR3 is TGCAGTGCTAGAGATCCCGGGACAGCTCTCTACGAGCAGTACTTC. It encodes CSARDPGTALYEQYF.

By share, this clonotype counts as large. CDR3 loop: CASNRGFGADTQYF. The DNA of the CDR3 is TGTGCCAGCAACAGGGGGTTCGGCGCAGATACGCAGTATTTT. This chain connects TRBV12-3 or TRBV12-4 to TRBJ2-3, with TRBD1 matching 8 bases. The length of the CDR3 is 14 residues. Trimming at V came to 7 bases and at J to 4 bases, leaving 7 bases not matched to a gene.

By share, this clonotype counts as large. As DNA, the CDR3 is TGTGCCAGCCGGCAAGAGACCCAGTACTTC. Residues: CASRQETQYF. The chain couples TRBV25-1 to TRBJ2-5; D call uncertain. Germline V gene sequence: CDR1 MGHDK, CDR2 SYGVNS. The V end lost 8 bases, the J end lost 2 bases, and 3 bases lay between the germline ends. This CDR3 has 10 residues.

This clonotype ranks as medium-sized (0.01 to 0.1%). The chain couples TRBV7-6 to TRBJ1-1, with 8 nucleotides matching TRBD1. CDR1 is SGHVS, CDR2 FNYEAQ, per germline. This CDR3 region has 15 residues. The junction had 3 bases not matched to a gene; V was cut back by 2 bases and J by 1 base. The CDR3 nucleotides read TGTGCCAGCAGCTTATCTGGGACAGGGAACACTGAAGCTTTCTTT. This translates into CASSLSGTGNTEAFF.

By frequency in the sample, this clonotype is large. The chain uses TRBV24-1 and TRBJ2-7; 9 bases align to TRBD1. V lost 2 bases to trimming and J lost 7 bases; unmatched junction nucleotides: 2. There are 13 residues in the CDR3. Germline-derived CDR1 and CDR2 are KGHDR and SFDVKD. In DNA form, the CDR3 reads TGTGCCACCAGTGATTCCGACAGGGGGGAGCAGTACTTC. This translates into CATSDSDRGEQYF.

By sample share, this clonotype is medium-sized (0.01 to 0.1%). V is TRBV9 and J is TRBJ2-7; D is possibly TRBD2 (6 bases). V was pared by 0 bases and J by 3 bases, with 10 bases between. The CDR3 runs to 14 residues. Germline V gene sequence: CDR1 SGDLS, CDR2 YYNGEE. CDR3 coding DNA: TGTGCCAGCAGCGTAGGGGGACTGAACTACGAGCAGTACTTC. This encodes CASSVGGLNYEQYF.

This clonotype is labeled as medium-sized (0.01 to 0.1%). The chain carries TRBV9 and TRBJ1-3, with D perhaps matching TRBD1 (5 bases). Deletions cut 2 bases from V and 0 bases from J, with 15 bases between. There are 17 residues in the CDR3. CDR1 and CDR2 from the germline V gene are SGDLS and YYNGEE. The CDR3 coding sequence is TGTGCCAGCAGCGTTTCGGGACTTCCGAGCTCTGGAAACACCATATATTTT. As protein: CASSVSGLPSSGNTIYF.

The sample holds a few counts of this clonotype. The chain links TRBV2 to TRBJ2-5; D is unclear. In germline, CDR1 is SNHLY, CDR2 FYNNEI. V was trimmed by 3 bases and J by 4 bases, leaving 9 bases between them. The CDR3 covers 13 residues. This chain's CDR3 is CASSDRSGETQYF. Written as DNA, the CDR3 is TGTGCCAGCAGTGACAGGTCTGGAGAGACCCAGTACTTC.

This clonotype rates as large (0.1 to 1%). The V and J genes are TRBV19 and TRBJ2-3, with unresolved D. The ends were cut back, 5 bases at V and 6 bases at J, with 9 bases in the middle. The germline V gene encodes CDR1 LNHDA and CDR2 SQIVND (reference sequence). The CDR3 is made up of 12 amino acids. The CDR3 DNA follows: TGTGCCAGTAGTCTGACCGAGGATACGCAGTATTTT. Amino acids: CASSLTEDTQYF.

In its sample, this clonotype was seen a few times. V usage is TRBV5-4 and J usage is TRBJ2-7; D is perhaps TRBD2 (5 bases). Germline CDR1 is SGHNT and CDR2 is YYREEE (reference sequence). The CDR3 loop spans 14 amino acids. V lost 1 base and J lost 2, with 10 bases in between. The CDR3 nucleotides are TGTGCCAGCAGCTTGCGGGGAAATGCCTACGAGCAGTACTTC. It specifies CASSLRGNAYEQYF. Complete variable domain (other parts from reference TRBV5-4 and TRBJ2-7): ETGVTQSPTHLIKTRGQQVTLRCSSQSGHNTVSWYQQALGQGPQFIFQYYREEENGRGNFPPRFSGLQFPNYSSELNVNALELDDSALYLCASSLRGNAYEQYFGPGTRLTVT.

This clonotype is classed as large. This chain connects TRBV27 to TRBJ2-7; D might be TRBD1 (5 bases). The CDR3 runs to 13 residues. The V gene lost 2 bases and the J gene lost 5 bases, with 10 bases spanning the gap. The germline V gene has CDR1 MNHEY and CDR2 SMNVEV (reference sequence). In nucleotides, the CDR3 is TGTGCCAGCAGTTTAATTGGGGCCCACGAGCAGTACTTC. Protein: CASSLIGAHEQYF.